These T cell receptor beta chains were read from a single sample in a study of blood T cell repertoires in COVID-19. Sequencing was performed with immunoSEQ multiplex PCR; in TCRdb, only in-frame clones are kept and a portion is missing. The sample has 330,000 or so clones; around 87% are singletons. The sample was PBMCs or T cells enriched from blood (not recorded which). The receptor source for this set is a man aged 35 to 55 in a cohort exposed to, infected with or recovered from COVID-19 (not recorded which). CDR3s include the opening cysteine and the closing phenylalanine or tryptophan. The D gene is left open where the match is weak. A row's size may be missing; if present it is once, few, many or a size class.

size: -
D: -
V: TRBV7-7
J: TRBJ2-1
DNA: TGTGCCAGCAGCCCCGGTTGGGGGCAGGGGAAAAATGAGCAGTTCTTC
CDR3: CASSPGWGQGKNEQFF

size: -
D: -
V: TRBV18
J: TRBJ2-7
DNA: TGTGCCAGCTCACCACTCGTCAGGGAAGGGGAGCAGTACTTC
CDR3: CASSPLVREGEQYF

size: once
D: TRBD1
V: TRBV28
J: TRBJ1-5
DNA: TGTGCCAGCAGCTACAGGGGGCTAAGCAATCAGCCCCAGCATTTT
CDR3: CASSYRGLSNQPQHF

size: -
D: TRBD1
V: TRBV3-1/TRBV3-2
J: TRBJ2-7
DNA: TGTGCCACCAGACGGACGGGACAGGGATCCTACGAGCAGTACTTC
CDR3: CATRRTGQGSYEQYF

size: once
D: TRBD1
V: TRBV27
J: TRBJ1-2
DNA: TGTGCCAGCAGTCCCCAGGGGGCTAACTATGGCTACACCTTC
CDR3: CASSPQGANYGYTF

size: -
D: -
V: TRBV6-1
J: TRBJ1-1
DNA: TGTGCCAGCAGTGAATACAACAGCATGAACACTGAAGCTTTCTTT
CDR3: CASSEYNSMNTEAFF

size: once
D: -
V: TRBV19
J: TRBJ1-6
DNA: TGTGCCAGTAGTAATACAGGGCCAGTAACACCCCTCCACTTT
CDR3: CASSNTGPVTPLHF

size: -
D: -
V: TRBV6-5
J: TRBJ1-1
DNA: TGTGCCAGCAGTCCGCTACAGGGAGCAGACACTGAAGCTTTCTTT
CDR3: CASSPLQGADTEAFF

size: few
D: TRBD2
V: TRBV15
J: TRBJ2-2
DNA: TGTGCCACCAGCAGAGATCTGGGTAGCGGGAGGGAAACCGGGGAGCTGTTTTTT
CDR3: CATSRDLGSGRETGELFF

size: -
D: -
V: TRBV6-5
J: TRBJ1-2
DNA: TGTGCCAGCAGTTACGTGACAGGAGATGGCTACACCTTC
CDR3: CASSYVTGDGYTF

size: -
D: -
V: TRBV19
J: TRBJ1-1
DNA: TGTGCCACCACAGGACCCACTGAAGCTTTCTTT
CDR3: CATTGPTEAFF

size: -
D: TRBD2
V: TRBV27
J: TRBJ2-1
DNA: TGTGCCAGCAGTTTTACTAGCGGGAGCATCTCGGGTGAGCAGTTCTTC
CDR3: CASSFTSGSISGEQFF

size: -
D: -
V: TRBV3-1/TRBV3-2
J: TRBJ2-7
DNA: TGTGCCAGCAGCAAGAATAGCGAGAGCTCCTACGAGCAGTACTTC
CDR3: CASSKNSESSYEQYF

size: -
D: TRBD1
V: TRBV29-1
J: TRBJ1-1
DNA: TGCAGCGTTGAAATTTACAAGGGGGCGAGCACTGAAGCTTTCTTT
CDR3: CSVEIYKGASTEAFF

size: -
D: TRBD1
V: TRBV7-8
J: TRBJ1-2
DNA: TGTGCCAGCGGCCCGGGACAGGGGGCCAGTAACTATGGCTACACCTTC
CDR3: CASGPGQGASNYGYTF

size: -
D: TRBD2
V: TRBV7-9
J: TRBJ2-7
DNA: TGTGCCAGCAGCCCGACTAGCCGCGACTACGAGCAGTACTTC
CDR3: CASSPTSRDYEQYF

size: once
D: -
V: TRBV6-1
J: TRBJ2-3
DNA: TGTGCCAGCAGTGAAATGGGTGGGCAGGGGATAACAGATACGCAGTATTTT
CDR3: CASSEMGGQGITDTQYF

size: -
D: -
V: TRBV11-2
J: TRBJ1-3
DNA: TGTGCCAGCAGCACCCCTAACTCTGGAAACACCATATATTTT
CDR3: CASSTPNSGNTIYF

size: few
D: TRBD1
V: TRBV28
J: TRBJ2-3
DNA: TGTGCCAGCAGTTTACAGGGGGCAAACACAGATACGCAGTATTTT
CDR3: CASSLQGANTDTQYF

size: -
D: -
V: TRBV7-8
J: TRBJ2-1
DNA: TGTGCCAGCAGCCCCTCACGGGACTTCACCTACAATGAGCAGTTCTTC
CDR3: CASSPSRDFTYNEQFF

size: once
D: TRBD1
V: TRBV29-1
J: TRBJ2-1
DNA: TGCAGCGCTAGACAGGGTTGGGACGATGAGCAGTTCTTC
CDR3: CSARQGWDDEQFF

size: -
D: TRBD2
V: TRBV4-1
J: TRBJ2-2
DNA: TGCGCCAGCAGCCAGAGACTAGCGGGAGTGGGCGGGGAGCTGTTTTTT
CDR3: CASSQRLAGVGGELFF

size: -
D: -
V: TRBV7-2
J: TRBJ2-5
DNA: TGTGCCAGCAGCTCCCTTCGGGGTGGGGAGACCCAGTACTTC
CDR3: CASSSLRGGETQYF

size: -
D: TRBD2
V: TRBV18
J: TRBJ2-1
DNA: TGTGCCAGCTCACTGGCTAGCGGGAGGTTCGATGAGCAGTTCTTC
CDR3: CASSLASGRFDEQFF

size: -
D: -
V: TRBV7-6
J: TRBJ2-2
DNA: TGTGCCAGCAGCTTAGCCGCCGGGAACACCGGGGAGCTGTTTTTT
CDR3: CASSLAAGNTGELFF

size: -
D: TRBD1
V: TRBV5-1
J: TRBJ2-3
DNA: TGCGCCAGCAGCTTAACGACAGGGGAAGAGGGAGATACGCAGTATTTT
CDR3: CASSLTTGEEGDTQYF

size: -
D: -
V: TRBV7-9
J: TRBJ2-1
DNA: TGTGCCAGCAGCCGGAGGGCAGGTCGCAATGAGCAGTTCTTC
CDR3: CASSRRAGRNEQFF

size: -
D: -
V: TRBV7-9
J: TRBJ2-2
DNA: TGTGCCGGGAGGCAGATGGCGAACACCGGGGAGCTGTTTTTT
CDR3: CAGRQMANTGELFF